A single sample gave rise to the 31 T cell receptor beta chains below, sequenced in a study of blood T cells in healthy people across ages. The second PCR ran roughly 6 to 12 cycles with a sample-barcoded 5' primer and J-beta primers. TCRdb recomputed calls from the 5' RACE reads with MiXCR, one row per CDR3 protein. The table lists 800,000 to 1,000,000 distinct CDR3 sequences, around 48% of them singletons. The sample consisted of blood. The receptors here all came from a man younger than 40 in good health.

This clonotype was observed a single time. The chain is built from TRBV6-5 and TRBJ2-1, with D possibly being TRBD2 (6 bases). Trimming cost V 8 bases and J 3 bases, with 14 bases left between them. Germline V gene sequence: CDR1 MNHEY, CDR2 SVGAGI. The CDR3 runs to 14 residues. The DNA of the CDR3 is TGTGCCAGCTGGAGCGGGTTTCTCTACAATGAGCAGTTCTTC. This gives the protein CASWSGFLYNEQFF.

V and J are TRBV27 and TRBJ1-1, with a tentative D call TRBD1 (6 bases). This CDR3 contains 14 residues. The germline CDR1 and CDR2 sequences are MNHEY and SMNVEV (reference sequence). The V end lost 5 bases, the J end lost 10 bases, and 20 bases lay between the germline ends. The CDR3 nucleotides are TGTGCCAGCAGTCCGAGAGACAGGTTTCAAGGAGCTTTCTTT. It translates to CASSPRDRFQGAFF.

The chain combines TRBV20-1 with TRBJ2-7; D not resolved. The CDR3 runs to 13 residues. Between the trimmed V and J ends, which lost 6 bases and 0 bases, there was a span of 12 bases. Germline CDR1 is DFQATT and CDR2 is SNEGSKA (reference sequence). CDR3 amino acids: CSAQGSASYEQYF. For the CDR3, the DNA is TGCAGTGCCCAAGGGTCCGCCTCCTACGAGCAGTACTTC.

The J gene is TRBJ1-1, the V gene TRBV20-1; possibly TRBD1 for D (5 bases). The V end was cut by 6 bases, the J end by 4 bases, with 21 bases between. In germline, CDR1 is DFQATT, CDR2 SNEGSKA (reference sequence). The CDR3 totals 15 residues. The CDR3 coding sequence is TGCAGTGCCGTTGGGGGAGGGACGGTGAGCACTGAAGCTTTCTTT. As protein: CSAVGGGTVSTEAFF.

The chain links TRBV2 to TRBJ1-2; TRBD1 is a possible D gene (5 bases). The CDR3 has 14 residues. V shed 7 bases and J shed 6 bases, with 18 bases lying between them. From germline, CDR1 is SNHLY and CDR2 FYNNEI. CDR3 amino acids: CASKVGTAQDGYTF. CDR3 DNA: TGTGCCAGCAAAGTAGGAACAGCACAGGATGGCTACACCTTC.

This clonotype showed up many times. The chain employs TRBV3-1 and TRBJ1-5, with D possibly TRBD1 on 5 matching bases. The CDR3 spans 14 residues. The germline CDR1 and CDR2 sequences are LGHDT and YNNKEL (reference sequence). V was cut by 6 bases and J by 1 base, with 10 bases left in between. The CDR3 coding sequence is TGTGCCAGCAGTCCGGGGCAGAGCAATCAGCCCCAGCATTTT. Protein product: CASSPGQSNQPQHF.

This clonotype was seen many times. This chain joins TRBV10-3 and TRBJ1-1; no clear D. Germline V CDR1 and CDR2: ENHRY, SYGVKD. V lost 4 bases and J 1 base, leaving 7 bases between the germline ends. The CDR3 sequence is 13 residues long. CDR3 protein: CAISVTENTEAFF. As DNA, the CDR3 is TGTGCCATCAGTGTCACCGAGAACACTGAAGCTTTCTTT.

The J gene is TRBJ2-1, the V gene TRBV4-1, with no clear D. Per germline, CDR1 MGHRA and CDR2 YSYEKL. The CDR3 has 14 residues. V was clipped by 0 bases and J by 12 bases, with 15 bases between them. CDR3 nucleotide sequence: TGCGCCAGCAGCCAAGACGAGAGGATGGGATGGCAGTTCTTC. Translating it yields CASSQDERMGWQFF.

The genes are TRBV7-2 and TRBJ2-7, with D possibly TRBD2 on 6 matching bases. V shed 6 bases and J shed 5 bases, with 20 bases lying between them. CDR1 and CDR2 from the germline V gene are SGHTA and FQGNSA. CDR3 size: 15 residues. This chain's CDR3 is CASRRVSGEIHEQYF. The CDR3, as DNA: TGTGCCAGCAGGAGGGTCTCGGGAGAGATCCACGAGCAGTACTTC.

This clonotype has a single count. This chain links TRBV15 with TRBJ1-5; D is unresolved. CDR3 length: 15 amino acids. Germline V lookup: CDR1 LNHNV, CDR2 YYDKDF (reference sequence). V lost 6 bases to trimming and J lost 2 bases, with 14 bases between them. The CDR3 is CATRGFNEGNQPQHF. For the CDR3, the DNA is TGTGCCACCAGGGGTTTTAACGAGGGCAATCAGCCCCAGCATTTT.

The V gene is TRBV12-3 or TRBV12-4, the J gene TRBJ2-4; D is uncertain. The DNA end favors TRBJ2-5, so the J call may be wrong. CDR3 length equals 13 residues. DNA for the CDR3: TGTGCCAGCAGTACCCACCCAGCAGAGACCCAGTACTTC. Protein sequence: CASSTHPAETQYF.

This rearrangement joins TRBV4-2 to TRBJ2-5; TRBD2 matches at 9 bases. The CDR3 covers 15 residues. The V segment lost 7 bases and the J segment 4 bases; nucleotides outside the gene matches: 10. Germline assignment: CDR1 LGHNA and CDR2 YNFKEQ. The CDR3 loop reads CASMGTGLATETQYF. The CDR3 DNA follows: TGTGCCAGCATGGGAACTGGACTAGCGACAGAGACCCAGTACTTC.

V usage is TRBV4-3 and J usage is TRBJ1-2; unclear D gene. V lost 0 bases to trimming and J lost 4 bases, with 15 bases between them. Germline CDR1 reads LGHNA; CDR2 reads YSLEER. This CDR3 has 16 residues. The CDR3, as DNA: TGCGCCAGCAGCCAAGAGCTACCGTGGGAAGTCTATGGCTACACCTTC. This encodes CASSQELPWEVYGYTF.

The chain combines TRBV21-1 with TRBJ2-7; TRBD2 is taken as the D call from the table, unchecked against the DNA. TRBV21-1 is tagged as a pseudogene. CDR3 length equals 14 residues. Here the CDR3 reads CASRPRGMVYEQYF. CDR3 sequence (DNA): TGTGCCAGCAGACCCCGAGGGATGGTCTACGAGCAGTACTTC.

This clonotype was found once. The chain uses TRBV12-3 or TRBV12-4 and TRBJ1-2; D gene ambiguous. V was clipped by 0 bases and J by 7 bases, with 12 bases between them. The CDR3 consists of 14 residues. The CDR3 region has the DNA TGTGCCAGCAGTTTAGCGGATTCGGTCATTGGCTACACCTTC. Protein product: CASSLADSVIGYTF.

Only one count was recorded for this clonotype. Being one base from a much bigger clone, this may be a read error. The CDR3: CASSGGSSAYQGTQYF. CDR3 DNA sequence: TGTGCCAGCAGCGGAGGGTCTAGCGCGTACCAAGGGACCCAGTACTTC. The J gene is TRBJ2-5, the V gene TRBV9; D is perhaps TRBD2 (6 bases). The CDR3 is made up of 16 amino acids. The V gene's germline CDR1 is SGDLS and CDR2 YYNGEE. The whole variable domain, filled in from reference TRBV9 and TRBJ2-5, reads DSGVTQTPKHLITATGQRVTLRCSPRSGDLSVYWYQQSLDQGLQFLIQYYNGEERAKGNILERFSAQQFPDLHSELNLSSLELGDSALYFCASSGGSSAYQGTQYFGPGTRLLVL.

The table lists this clonotype with a few counts. V and J are TRBV5-1 and TRBJ2-7, with a weak D call TRBD2 (5 bases). The CDR3 has 16 amino acids. CDR1 and CDR2 from the germline V gene are SGHRS and YFSETQ. V lost 4 bases and J 3 bases, leaving 20 bases between the germline ends. In DNA form, the CDR3 reads TGCGCCAGCAGCCTGGGAGCGTCCGGGGTTCTCTACGAGCAGTACTTC. It codes for CASSLGASGVLYEQYF.

The gene calls are TRBV30 and TRBJ2-7, with a weak D call TRBD1 (5 bases). Per the germline V gene, CDR1 is GTSNPN and CDR2 is SVGIG (reference sequence). The CDR3 totals 12 residues. V lost 2 bases to trimming and J lost 4 bases, with 9 bases between them. DNA for the CDR3: TGTGCCTGGAGTACCACAGGTTACGAGCAGTACTTC. It specifies CAWSTTGYEQYF. The full variable domain, its missing parts supplied by reference TRBV30 and TRBJ2-7, is SQTIHQWPATLVQPVGSPLSLECTVEGTSNPNLYWYRQAAGRGLQLLFYSVGIGQISSEVPQNLSASRPQDRQFILSSKKLLLSDSGFYLCAWSTTGYEQYFGPGTRLTVT.

J is TRBJ2-5 and V is TRBV20-1; tentatively, D is TRBD1 (6 bases). The J call may not be correct, given that the DNA end is closer to TRBJ2-7. The germline V gene has CDR1 DFQATT and CDR2 SNEGSKA (reference sequence). CDR3 length equals 15 residues. This CDR3 is CSARHQGQGHYEQYF. The CDR3, as DNA: TGCAGTGCTAGACACCAGGGGCAAGGTCACTACGAGCAGTACTTC.

This chain uses TRBV21-1 with TRBJ1-5; the table's D call, TRBD1, was not checked against the DNA. TRBV21-1 is a listed pseudogene. The CDR3 loop spans 13 amino acids. Here the CDR3 DNA reads TGTGCCAGCGGCGGACAGGGGAATCAGCCCCAGCATTTT. Protein sequence: CASGGQGNQPQHF.

This chain joins TRBV25-1 and TRBJ2-7, with a possible D match to TRBD1 (6 bases). The CDR3 runs 12 residues. The V end lost 3 bases, the J end lost 6 bases, and 9 bases lay between the germline ends. The germline V gene has CDR1 MGHDK and CDR2 SYGVNS. The CDR3 here is CASSEQGSEQYF. The CDR3 DNA is TGTGCCAGCAGTGAGCAGGGGAGCGAGCAGTACTTC.

The CDR3 here is CASGLGTVPFQETQYF. DNA of the CDR3: TGTGCTAGTGGTTTGGGGACAGTCCCCTTCCAAGAGACCCAGTACTTC. The chain joins TRBV12-5 to TRBJ2-5; a weak D match, TRBD1 (6 bases). Germline loops: CDR1 LGHNT, CDR2 FRNRAP. V was pared by 1 base and J by 1 base, with 13 bases between. The CDR3 covers 16 residues.

The sample holds a few counts of this clonotype. V gene TRBV7-2 combines with J gene TRBJ2-1; 8 bases align to TRBD2. The CDR3 spans 16 residues. Germline CDR1 is SGHTA and CDR2 is FQGNSA. Trimming at V came to 0 bases and at J to 8 bases, leaving 9 bases not matched to a gene. CDR3 amino acids: CASSLAMGTRGDEQFF. For the CDR3, the DNA is TGTGCCAGCAGCTTAGCGATGGGGACTAGGGGCGATGAGCAGTTCTTC. The variable domain in full, completed from reference TRBV7-2 and TRBJ2-1, reads GAGVSQSPSNKVTEKGKDVELRCDPISGHTALYWYRQSLGQGLEFLIYFQGNSAPDKSGLPSDRFSAERTGGSVSTLTIQRTQQEDSAVYLCASSLAMGTRGDEQFFGPGTRLTVL.

The chain recombines TRBV15 with TRBJ2-1, with D possibly being TRBD2 (6 bases). The CDR3 is 15 residues long. Germline values: CDR1 LNHNV, CDR2 YYDKDF (reference sequence). Trimming shortened V by 0 bases and J by 5 bases, and 11 bases separated the two germline ends. CDR3 nucleotides: TGTGCCACCAGCAGAGATCATGGAGGGAACAATGAGCAGTTCTTC. It codes for CATSRDHGGNNEQFF.

V and J are TRBV12-3 or TRBV12-4 and TRBJ1-2; perhaps TRBD1 as D (5 bases). CDR3 length: 16 residues. V was pared by 2 bases and J by 3 bases, with 16 bases between. CDR3 sequence (DNA): TGTGCCAGCAGTTTAAATCTAGGAACAGGTCACTATGGCTACACCTTC. Translated: CASSLNLGTGHYGYTF.

The V and J genes are TRBV2 and TRBJ1-2; weak D call: TRBD1 (5 bases). V was pared by 11 bases and J by 4 bases, with 17 bases between. This CDR3 is 13 amino acids long. CDR1 is SNHLY and CDR2 is FYNNEI in the germline V gene. The DNA for the CDR3 is TGTGCCGGAAAGGAAGGGGCGGGCTATGGCTACACCTTC. Amino acids: CAGKEGAGYGYTF.

This clonotype was detected only a few times. The V and J genes are TRBV28 and TRBJ1-1, with D maybe TRBD1 (5 bases). This CDR3 contains 11 residues. Trimming cost V 5 bases and J 8 bases, with 9 bases left between them. The germline gives CDR1 MDHEN, CDR2 SYDVKM. CDR3 region: CASSGNREAFF. In nucleotides, the CDR3 is TGTGCCAGCAGTGGGAACAGGGAAGCTTTCTTT.

This rearrangement joins TRBV25-1 to TRBJ1-5; 9 bases are shared with TRBD1. The germline V gene has CDR1 MGHDK and CDR2 SYGVNS. The CDR3 covers 16 residues. V lost 3 bases, J lost 5 bases, and 8 bases stayed unmatched. This CDR3 reads CASSDVRDREDQPQHF. The CDR3 DNA is TGTGCCAGCAGTGATGTACGGGACAGGGAGGATCAGCCCCAGCATTTT.

This clonotype has just a few counts. The chain couples TRBV5-6 to TRBJ1-4; D not certain. V was shortened by 4 bases and J by 4 bases, with 14 bases between the two germline ends. Germline CDR1 reads SGHDT; CDR2 reads YYEEEE. The CDR3 has 15 residues. The CDR3 sequence: CASSRGSIFNEKLFF. CDR3 coding DNA: TGTGCCAGCAGCCGCGGGTCGATTTTTAATGAAAAACTGTTTTTT.

This chain links TRBV2 with TRBJ2-5; 7 bases match TRBD2. From germline, CDR1 is SNHLY and CDR2 FYNNEI. This CDR3 is built from 13 residues. Germline trimming cut 7 bases from V and 4 bases from J; bases unmatched to any gene: 6. CDR3 loop: CASNRGSRETQYF. The CDR3 region has the DNA TGTGCCAGCAATCGCGGGAGTCGAGAGACCCAGTACTTC.

The rearrangement links TRBV9 to TRBJ2-5, with D possibly TRBD1 on 5 matching bases. The J call may not be correct, given that the DNA end is closer to TRBJ2-7. Germline lookup yields CDR1 SGDLS and CDR2 YYNGEE. CDR3 length: 15 residues. The CDR3 region is CASSVEAQGSYEQYF. DNA of the CDR3: TGTGCCAGCAGCGTAGAAGCCCAGGGCTCATACGAGCAGTACTTC.